The 20 T cell receptor beta chains below come from one sample, sequenced in a study of Ad26.COV2.S vaccination and SARS-CoV-2 variants (dated by TCRdb to the early 2020s). The library was built by means of the immunoSEQ multiplex PCR assay. TCRdb took over this immuneACCESS table, retaining in-frame rearrangements with V and J assigned. Such tables are incomplete; in checked studies, under half of the missing clones stem from an unresolved V gene, and the remainder is unexplained. This sample comprises roughly 300,000 clones, roughly 91% of them detected only once. The ten largest clones represent approximately 4.5% of the sample. The sample's treatment or condition label is to be understood as: over 15 received Ad26.COV2.S at low or high dose, single or two shots; about 5 received placebo; per-sample allocation not given. Repertoires of vaccine and placebo recipients were sequenced from samples taken on day 63 after the first injection.

This material consisted of peripheral blood, taken in a trial of Ad26.COV2.S vaccine versus placebo. All receptors come from a person between 18 and 65 years old who received the Ad26.COV2.S COVID-19 vaccine or a placebo.

This chain joins TRBV28 and TRBJ1-2, with a tentative D call TRBD1 (6 bases). Between the trimmed V and J ends, which lost 8 bases and 8 bases, there was a span of 15 bases. CDR1 is MDHEN and CDR2 is SYDVKM in the germline V gene. CDR3 length equals 12 residues. The CDR3 spells CASFVGGGGYTF. CDR3 coding DNA: TGTGCCAGCTTCGTAGGGGGTGGGGGCTACACCTTC.

The chain carries TRBV2 and TRBJ2-7; weak D call: TRBD1 (6 bases). The CDR3 is made up of 15 amino acids. Germline-derived CDR1 and CDR2 are SNHLY and FYNNEI. Trimming cost V 1 base and J 3 bases, with 13 bases left between them. The CDR3 spells CASSEGRGRIYEQYF. DNA of the CDR3: TGTGCCAGCAGTGAAGGCAGGGGAAGGATCTACGAGCAGTACTTC.

A single count supports this clone. The chain has TRBV27 and TRBJ2-7; tentatively, D is TRBD1 (6 bases). Trimming removed 5 bases at V and 2 bases at J, with 10 bases between. This CDR3 contains 13 residues. Germline V CDR1 and CDR2: MNHEY, SMNVEV (reference sequence). DNA of the CDR3: TGTGCCAGCAGTCCAACAGGGCCCTACGAGCAGTACTTC. Protein sequence: CASSPTGPYEQYF.

The chain links TRBV19 to TRBJ2-5; tentatively, D is TRBD1 (6 bases). V dropped 3 bases and J dropped 2 bases, with 10 bases sitting between them. The germline V gene encodes CDR1 LNHDA and CDR2 SQIVND (reference sequence). The CDR3 covers 14 residues. For the CDR3, the DNA is TGTGCCAGTAGTATTGGTGGACAGCAAGAGACCCAGTACTTC. The encoded protein is CASSIGGQQETQYF.

The chain is built from TRBV4-2 and TRBJ2-4; D might be TRBD2 (6 bases). Trimming took off 1 base at V and 5 bases at J, with 12 bases between the two ends. Germline CDR1 LGHNA, CDR2 YNFKEQ. The CDR3 length is 15 residues. CDR3 loop: CASSQARLGENIQYF. The CDR3 nucleotides are TGTGCCAGCAGCCAAGCCCGACTAGGGGAAAACATTCAGTACTTC.

This rearrangement joins TRBV9 to TRBJ2-3; the D gene could be TRBD1 or TRBD2 (5 bases each). CDR1 and CDR2 from the germline V gene are SGDLS and YYNGEE. The CDR3 runs to 13 residues. V was cut by 3 bases and J by 2 bases, with 7 bases left in between. The CDR3, as DNA: TGTGCCAGCAGCGGGGGGTACACAGATACGCAGTATTTT. It codes for CASSGGYTDTQYF.

V usage is TRBV2 and J usage is TRBJ2-7; a possible D gene is TRBD2 (5 bases). V was shortened by 6 bases and J by 2 bases, with 17 bases between the two germline ends. The CDR3 extends over 15 amino acids. Germline CDR1 reads SNHLY; CDR2 reads FYNNEI. As DNA, the CDR3 is TGTGCCAGCAGAACGGTGTCGGGGAGAGCCTACGAGCAGTACTTC. It yields the protein CASRTVSGRAYEQYF.

The chain links TRBV7-9 to TRBJ2-7; the match to TRBD1 covers 8 bases. The germline V gene has CDR1 SEHNR and CDR2 FQNEAQ (reference sequence). The V segment lost 3 bases and the J segment 7 bases; nucleotides outside the gene matches: 8. The CDR3 spans 14 residues. The CDR3 DNA sequence: TGTGCCAGCAGCTTGCCCGGACAGGGCTGGGAGCAGTACTTC. Residues: CASSLPGQGWEQYF.

This chain connects TRBV4-3 to TRBJ2-3; 8 bases align to TRBD2. Germline V gene sequence: CDR1 LGHNA, CDR2 YSLEER. This CDR3 has 15 amino acids. Unmatched junction bases numbered 3, after V lost 1 base and J lost 3 bases. The CDR3 region is CASSQGAGGTDTQYF. The CDR3 DNA reads TGCGCCAGCAGCCAAGGGGCGGGGGGAACAGATACGCAGTATTTT.

This clone was found a few times. The chain joins TRBV10-2 to TRBJ1-5, with a possible D match to TRBD1 (5 bases). V shed 2 bases and J shed 2 bases, with 13 bases lying between them. This CDR3 comprises 16 residues. CDR1 and CDR2 from the germline V gene are WSHSY and SAAADI. Here the CDR3 reads CASSETFTGRNQPQHF. The CDR3 DNA is TGCGCCAGCAGTGAGACTTTCACAGGACGCAATCAGCCCCAGCATTTT.

This sequence joins TRBV7-6 and TRBJ2-1; no reliable D call. Germline V gene data show CDR1 as SGHVS and CDR2 as FNYEAQ. Trimming removed 2 bases at V and 8 bases at J, with 7 bases between. This CDR3 region has 12 residues. For the CDR3, the DNA is TGTGCCAGCAGCTTATCTGTGCATGAGCAGTTCTTC. This codes for CASSLSVHEQFF.

V and J are TRBV3-1 (or the pseudogene TRBV3-2) and TRBJ1-1; TRBD1 might be the D (5 bases). V shed 4 bases and J shed 4 bases, with 16 bases lying between them. Germline CDR1 reads LGHDT; CDR2 reads YNNKEL (reference sequence). The CDR3 extends over 15 amino acids. CDR3 sequence: CASSPTAGGGTEAFF. DNA of the CDR3: TGTGCCAGCAGCCCCACAGCCGGTGGGGGCACTGAAGCTTTCTTT.

This chain connects TRBV27 to TRBJ1-4, with D perhaps matching TRBD1 (5 bases). The V and J ends lost 7 bases and 8 bases respectively, with 17 bases between them. The germline CDR1 and CDR2 sequences are MNHEY and SMNVEV (reference sequence). The CDR3 has 14 residues. The CDR3 sequence is CASTSRGEGEKLFF. In DNA, the CDR3 is TGTGCCAGCACATCAAGGGGAGAGGGGGAAAAACTGTTTTTT.

V gene TRBV30 combines with J gene TRBJ2-2; D is unclear. CDR1 is GTSNPN and CDR2 is SVGIG in the germline V gene (reference sequence). This CDR3 spans 17 amino acids. V was cut by 0 bases and J by 2 bases, with 16 bases left in between. CDR3 protein: CAWSVRVWQTNTGELFF. CDR3 nucleotide sequence: TGTGCCTGGAGTGTACGGGTCTGGCAGACCAACACCGGGGAGCTGTTTTTT.

The chain combines TRBV6-5 with TRBJ1-1; weak D call: TRBD1 (5 bases). Germline CDR1 is MNHEY and CDR2 is SVGAGI. V was trimmed by 5 bases and J by 4 bases, leaving 17 bases between them. The CDR3 has 15 amino acids. CDR3 bases: TGTGCCAGCAGTCTAGGGAGGACCACAGGCACTGAAGCTTTCTTT. This translates into CASSLGRTTGTEAFF.

The rearrangement uses TRBV29-1 and TRBJ2-2; D perhaps matches TRBD1 (6 bases). V lost 6 bases to trimming and J lost 4 bases, with 9 bases between them. The CDR3 length is 12 residues. Germline V gene sequence: CDR1 SQVTM, CDR2 ANQGSEA. The CDR3 loop reads CSVRGLTGELFF. CDR3 sequence (DNA): TGCAGCGTCAGGGGCCTCACCGGGGAGCTGTTTTTT.

The chain has TRBV9 and TRBJ1-3, with unresolved D. V lost 4 bases, J lost 0 bases, and 11 bases lay in between. This CDR3 has 15 residues. Germline CDR1 reads SGDLS; CDR2 reads YYNGEE. The CDR3 sequence: CASSPTWDSGNTIYF. The CDR3 DNA is TGTGCCAGCAGCCCGACCTGGGACTCTGGAAACACCATATATTTT.

This chain uses TRBV6-2 or TRBV6-3 with TRBJ1-2, with 7 bases lining up with TRBD1. Trimming removed 4 bases from V and 0 bases from J; junction bases left unmatched: 11. This CDR3 has 17 amino acids. In germline, CDR1 is MNHEY, CDR2 SVGEGT. The CDR3 region has the DNA TGTGCCAGCAGTTTTCTTTCCGGGACAGTCGCTAACTATGGCTACACCTTC. It specifies CASSFLSGTVANYGYTF.

This chain uses TRBV5-5 with TRBJ2-1, with a tentative D call TRBD1 (6 bases). CDR1 SGHKS and CDR2 YYEKEE come from the germline V gene (reference sequence). Trimming pared 0 bases from V and 2 bases from J, leaving 9 bases between. The CDR3 runs to 15 residues. CDR3 nucleotides: TGTGCCAGCAGCTTGGAAGGGGGTCCCTACAATGAGCAGTTCTTC. It encodes CASSLEGGPYNEQFF.

The rearrangement links TRBV20-1 to TRBJ2-3; 9 nucleotides match TRBD2. V lost 3 bases to trimming and J lost 1 base; unmatched junction nucleotides: 5. This CDR3 region has 15 residues. CDR1 and CDR2 from the germline V gene are DFQATT and SNEGSKA (reference sequence). CDR3 nucleotide sequence: TGCAGTGCTAGTAACCGCGGGGGGGGCACAGATACGCAGTATTTT. This translates into CSASNRGGGTDTQYF.